This entry lists 14 T cell receptor beta chains sequenced from one sample in a study of blood T cells in healthy people across ages. Together with a sample-barcoded 5' primer, a J-beta primer mix was included in a second PCR lasting roughly 7 to 11 cycles. TCRdb reprocessed the 5' RACE reads with MiXCR, giving one entry per CDR3 protein. This table holds some 1,800,000 distinct CDR3 sequences, about two fifths found once. The material sequenced was blood. The source of these receptors is a human donor in good health.

In its sample, this clonotype was seen a few times. This sequence joins TRBV6-5 and TRBJ1-1; no clear D. The V gene's germline CDR1 is MNHEY and CDR2 SVGAGI. Trimming removed 8 bases from V and 4 bases from J, with 14 bases in between. The CDR3 spans 13 residues. CDR3 region: CASVGRRLTEAFF. In nucleotides, the CDR3 is TGTGCCAGCGTAGGTCGTCGGCTCACTGAAGCTTTCTTT.

This clonotype was observed a few times. CDR3 in amino acids: CASSQERGSTGELFF. For the CDR3, the DNA is TGCGCCAGCAGCCAAGAACGTGGGAGCACCGGGGAGCTGTTTTTT. The rearrangement uses TRBV4-3 and TRBJ2-2, with D possibly TRBD2 on 5 matching bases. The CDR3 length is 15 residues. Germline-derived CDR1 and CDR2 are LGHNA and YSLEER. Trimming took 0 bases from V and 4 from J, leaving 9 bases between them.

This sequence joins TRBV2 and TRBJ1-1; D is perhaps TRBD1 (6 bases). CDR3 length: 12 residues. Germline assignment: CDR1 SNHLY and CDR2 FYNNEI. V lost 6 bases and J lost 7, with 12 bases in between. The CDR3: CASSKGGGEAFF. The DNA of the CDR3 is TGTGCCAGCAGCAAAGGGGGGGGTGAAGCTTTCTTT.

The chain recombines TRBV12-3 or TRBV12-4 with TRBJ1-6; 9 nucleotides agree with TRBD1. V dropped 6 bases and J dropped 8; count of bases not matched to a gene: 5. The CDR3 totals 14 residues. CDR3 sequence (DNA): TGTGCCAGCAGACCGGGACAGGGTTATTCACCCCTCCACTTT. Translated, it gives CASRPGQGYSPLHF.

This clonotype was detected ten times or more. The V and J genes are TRBV7-2 and TRBJ2-7; 8 bases are a match to TRBD2. Germline CDR1 and CDR2: SGHTA and FQGNSA. This CDR3 spans 16 amino acids. Trimming removed 5 bases from V and 5 bases from J; junction bases left unmatched: 14. The DNA of the CDR3 is TGTGCCAGCAGCCCCCACGGGGGGGGAACCTTTAACGAGCAGTACTTC. It yields the protein CASSPHGGGTFNEQYF.

This chain uses TRBV15 with TRBJ1-2; tentative D call: TRBD1 (5 bases). This CDR3 has 17 amino acids. Germline assignment: CDR1 LNHNV and CDR2 YYDKDF (reference sequence). The V end was cut by 4 bases, the J end by 6 bases, with 24 bases between. CDR3 loop: CATSNARWDLSSNGYTF. CDR3 coding DNA: TGTGCCACCAGCAACGCGCGGTGGGACCTAAGTTCTAATGGCTACACCTTC.

The gene calls are TRBV4-2 and TRBJ2-5, with D possibly being TRBD2 (5 bases). Germline CDR1 and CDR2: LGHNA and YNFKEQ. The CDR3 loop spans 12 amino acids. Trimming stripped 0 bases from V and 11 bases from J, with 10 bases between. The CDR3 nucleotides read TGTGCCAGCAGCCAAGATGGAGGACTGCAGTACTTC. Its translation: CASSQDGGLQYF.

This CDR3 is CASSQRTSGTTDTQYF. CDR3 nucleotide sequence: TGTGCCAGCAGCCAAAGGACTAGCGGGACCACAGATACGCAGTATTTT. The chain combines TRBV3-1 with TRBJ2-3; TRBD2 matches 12 bases. The CDR3 is made up of 16 amino acids. Germline CDR1 is LGHDT and CDR2 is YNNKEL (reference sequence). V lost 2 bases and J lost 2; bases outside the gene matches: 2.

Details on this clonotype: Compared with germline, one end of the junction differs, possibly owing to a read error. The chain employs TRBV4-3 and TRBJ2-1; 7 bases map to TRBD2. Germline-derived CDR1 and CDR2 are LGHNA and YSLEER. This CDR3 region has 15 residues. The chain's CDR3 is CTSSSLAETYNEQFF. The CDR3, as DNA: TGCACCAGCAGCTCCCTAGCGGAAACCTACAATGAGCAGTTCTTC.

The chain carries TRBV15 and TRBJ2-6; 7 bases line up with TRBD1. The CDR3 contains 15 residues. V trimming: 8 bases; J trimming: 2 bases; junction bases outside the gene matches: 6. In germline, CDR1 is LNHNV, CDR2 YYDKDF (reference sequence). In DNA form, the CDR3 reads TGTGCCACCGCAACAGGGGAGACTGGGGCCAACGTCCTGACTTTC. Translation: CATATGETGANVLTF.

This chain connects TRBV12-3 or TRBV12-4 to TRBJ2-7; TRBD1 aligns across 8 bases. Trimming at V came to 3 bases and at J to 2 bases, leaving 9 bases not matched to a gene. The CDR3 has 16 amino acids. CDR3 DNA: TGTGCCAGCAGTTTCGGGGGCGGGACAGGTGCCTACGAGCAGTACTTC. Amino acid sequence: CASSFGGGTGAYEQYF.

This chain uses TRBV3-1 with TRBJ1-1; unclear D gene. V dropped 3 bases and J dropped 9 bases, with 8 bases sitting between them. CDR1 LGHDT and CDR2 YNNKEL come from the germline V gene (reference sequence). The CDR3 has 11 residues. Here the CDR3 DNA reads TGTGCCAGCAGCCAGCGGACGCAAGCTTTCTTT. This codes for CASSQRTQAFF.

The rearrangement uses TRBV12-5 and TRBJ2-7, with 7 nucleotides matching TRBD2. Germline V lookup: CDR1 LGHNT, CDR2 FRNRAP. The CDR3 runs 19 residues. Losses at the gene ends were 0 bases for V and 5 bases for J; bases not matched to a gene: 19. CDR3 sequence reads: CASGLVRDGEVASGNEQYF. In nucleotides, the CDR3 is TGTGCTAGTGGTTTGGTACGGGACGGTGAGGTCGCGAGCGGGAACGAGCAGTACTTC.

A few counts support this clonotype. This chain connects TRBV24-1 to TRBJ1-2; 7 bases map to TRBD1. The J segment lost 6 bases and the V segment lost 7 bases, leaving 10 bases of the junction unmatched. This CDR3 region has 14 residues. In germline, CDR1 is KGHDR, CDR2 SFDVKD. The CDR3 here is CATSRGGGYHGYTF. The DNA for the CDR3 is TGTGCCACCAGCAGGGGGGGAGGGTACCATGGCTACACCTTC.